The clone carrying this T cell receptor (beta chain) occurred many times. Its antigen remains unidentified. This entry belongs to a study of T-cell reconstitution after alpha-beta-depleted transplantation in children. Library preparation (for TCRbeta) was performed with unique molecular identifiers. TCRdb fed the PCR reads into MiXCR, producing one record per CDR3 protein. Among 350,000 to 500,000 distinct CDR3 sequences listed, around 46% were seen once. The CDR3 length is 15 residues. The V and J ends lost 5 bases and 3 bases respectively, with 15 bases between them. CDR1 and CDR2 (germline): SGHTA, FQGNSA. Overall study results and limits: A year post-transplant, T-cell counts and diversity derived mostly from newly produced T cells. At around two months after transplant, the alpha-beta T cells were reportedly derived from several hundred expanded clones that came from non-depleted graft cells. Certain patients had high TCRbeta diversity at day 60, and it came from recipient T cells and thymic progenitors that survived.

The TCR sequence derives from a girl aged 2 to 10 with aplastic anemia, due to receive a stem cell transplant. The chain combines TRBV7-2 with TRBJ2-3, with no clear D. This specimen consisted of PBMCs, obtained before TCRalphabeta/CD19-depleted stem cell transplant. CDR3: CASSRSLGGTDTQYF. CDR3 DNA: TGTGCCAGCAGCCGCTCCCTCGGTGGGACAGATACGCAGTATTTT.